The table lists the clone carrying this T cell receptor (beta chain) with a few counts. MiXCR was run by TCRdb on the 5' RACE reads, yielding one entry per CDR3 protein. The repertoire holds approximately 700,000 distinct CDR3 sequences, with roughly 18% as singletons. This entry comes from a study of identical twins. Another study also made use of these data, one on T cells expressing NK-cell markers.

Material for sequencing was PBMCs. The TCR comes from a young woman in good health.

The CDR3 nucleotides read TGCAGTGCTAGCGGGGGGACTGCTGAGCAGTTCTTC. Translation: CSASGGTAEQFF. This sequence joins TRBV20-1 and TRBJ2-1; 7 nucleotides align to TRBD2. Per the germline V gene, CDR1 is DFQATT and CDR2 is SNEGSKA (reference sequence). The trim removed 3 bases at V and 9 bases at J, leaving 5 bases unmatched. This CDR3 region has 12 residues.